This T cell receptor beta chain emerged from a study of tumor-infiltrating lymphocytes in primary liver carcinoma. Looking at the study overall: Tissue type made little difference to sample yields of roughly 3.65 to 7.5 million productive TCRbeta reads.

Priming with a constant-region primer yielded TCR beta cDNA from around 540 ng total RNA. Each TCR beta library was derived from three nested multiplex PCR rounds that employed slightly modified ARM-PCR. The study ran its first two PCR rounds for approximately 10 cycles each, using TRBV1-TRBV30 forward primers and a C-beta reverse primer. TCRdb reanalysed the multiplex PCR reads using MiXCR and keeps one entry per CDR3 protein. Seen here are 100,000 to 150,000 distinct CDR3 sequences, approximately 64% observed once, and the top ten hold around 8.2%. The CDR3 spans 16 residues. CDR1 is SEHNR, CDR2 FQNEAQ, per germline (reference sequence). Notes on this clonotype: An end of the junction does not agree with germline; a read error may underlie this.

Unsorted bulk tissue (roughly 20-34 mg) underwent RNA and DNA co-extraction. The J gene is TRBJ2-7, the V gene TRBV7-9; the D gene is possibly TRBD1 (6 bases). The TCR sequence derives from a woman aged 60-75 years with primary liver carcinoma and hepatitis B virus infection. Sequencing input: liver tumor tissue from sampling region 3. The sample's subset: tumor region T3, left-lateral pole. The CDR3 DNA follows: TGTGTCAGCAGCCAATACGGACAGAAAACTTCCTACGAGCAGTACTTC. It specifies CVSSQYGQKTSYEQYF. The full variable domain, in which reference TRBV7-9 and TRBJ2-7 provide the parts outside the CDR3, is DTGVSQNPRHKITKRGQNVTFRCDPISEHNRLYWYRQTLGQGPEFLTYFQNEAQLEKSRLLSDRFSAERPKGSFSTLEIQRTEQGDSAMYLCVSSQYGQKTSYEQYFGPGTRLTVT.